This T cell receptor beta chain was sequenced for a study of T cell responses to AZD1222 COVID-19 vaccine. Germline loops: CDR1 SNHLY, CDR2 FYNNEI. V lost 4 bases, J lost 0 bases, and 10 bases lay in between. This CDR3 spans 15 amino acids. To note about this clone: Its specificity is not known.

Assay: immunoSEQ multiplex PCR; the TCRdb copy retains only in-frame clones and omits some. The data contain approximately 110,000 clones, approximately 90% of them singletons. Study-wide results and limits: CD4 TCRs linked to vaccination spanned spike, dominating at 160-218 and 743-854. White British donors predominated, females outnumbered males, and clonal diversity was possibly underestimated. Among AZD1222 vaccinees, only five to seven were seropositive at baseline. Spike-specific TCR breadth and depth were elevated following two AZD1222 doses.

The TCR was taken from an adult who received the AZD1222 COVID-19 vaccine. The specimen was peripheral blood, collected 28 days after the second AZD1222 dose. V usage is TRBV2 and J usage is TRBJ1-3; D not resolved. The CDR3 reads CASSVFSSSGNTIYF. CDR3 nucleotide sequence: TGTGCCAGCAGTGTTTTCTCTAGCTCTGGAAACACCATATATTTT.